These 31 T cell receptor beta chains share one sample of origin, sequenced in a study of vaccination effects on CD4 cells after COVID-19. No cognate antigen is known for these TCRs. The assay was immunoSEQ multiplex PCR, and TCRdb's table has in-frame clones only and misses some. The sample comprises approximately 28,000 clones, roughly 74% of which are singletons, and more than 15% rests with the top ten. Prior to sequencing, the ViraFEST assay stimulated PBMC with viral peptide pools, which expanded the antigen-specific CD4+ T cells. Cells that had been cultured for 9 to 10 days were the source of isolated CD4+ T cells. A PCR test confirmed that the person had SARS-CoV-2 infection between March and December 2020. Specimen: CD4+ T cells from PBMCs cultured with HCoV-NL63 spike peptides, collected before COVID-19 vaccination. Source of these receptors: a human donor who had a prior SARS-CoV-2 infection.

The chain employs TRBV18 and TRBJ2-1, with TRBD2 matching 10 bases. The CDR3 length is 15 residues. The V segment lost 6 bases and the J segment 4 bases; nucleotides outside the gene matches: 6. Germline-derived CDR1 and CDR2 are KGHSH and LQKENI. Written as DNA, the CDR3 is TGTGCCAGCTCCCCCCTAGCGGGGGTTTACAATGAGCAGTTCTTC. As protein: CASSPLAGVYNEQFF.

This clone has just one count. The chain is built from TRBV7-2 and TRBJ2-3, with D possibly being TRBD1 (5 bases). Germline CDR1 reads SGHTA; CDR2 reads FQGNSA. The CDR3 totals 12 residues. Trimming pared 2 bases from V and 14 bases from J, leaving 14 bases between. CDR3 sequence reads: CASSLSGRVGYF. The CDR3 DNA reads as TGTGCCAGCAGCTTATCTGGCAGGGTGGGGTATTTT.

This chain joins TRBV1 and TRBJ1-6. TRBV1 is deemed a pseudogene. This CDR3 region has 13 residues. The CDR3 DNA is TGCACCAGCAGCCGACCACCGCCGGGCACCCTCCACTTT. Encoded protein: CTSSRPPPGTLHF.

The chain carries TRBV5-1 and TRBJ2-5; D is undetermined. V was pared by 1 base and J by 4 bases, with 2 bases between. CDR3 length equals 11 residues. In germline, CDR1 is SGHRS, CDR2 YFSETQ. This CDR3 is CASSLRETQYF. The CDR3 DNA sequence: TGCGCCAGCAGCTTGCGAGAGACCCAGTACTTC.

This clone has just one count. This chain links TRBV18 with TRBJ1-1; 9 bases line up with TRBD1. CDR1 KGHSH and CDR2 LQKENI come from the germline V gene. The ends lost 2 bases at V and 0 bases at J; junction bases unmatched: 4. This CDR3 contains 16 residues. The CDR3 nucleotides are TGTGCCAGCTCACCATACAGGGACAGGGTGAACACTGAAGCTTTCTTT. Its translation: CASSPYRDRVNTEAFF. Full variable domain (remainder filled in from reference TRBV18 and TRBJ1-1): NAGVMQNPRHLVRRRGQEARLRCSPMKGHSHVYWYRQLPEEGLKFMVYLQKENIIDESGMPKERFSAEFPKEGPSILRIQQVVRGDSAAYFCASSPYRDRVNTEAFFGQGTRLTVV.

The chain recombines TRBV2 with TRBJ1-4; 9 bases agree with TRBD1. This CDR3 has 15 residues. The germline V gene has CDR1 SNHLY and CDR2 FYNNEI. Trimming cost V 7 bases and J 6 bases; bases outside gene matches: 9. The CDR3 reads CASMDRGRAYEKLFF. The CDR3 nucleotides are TGTGCCAGCATGGACAGGGGCCGCGCATATGAAAAACTGTTTTTT.

The chain employs TRBV5-4 and TRBJ2-1; possible D gene TRBD2, 5 bases. The CDR3 is made up of 15 amino acids. CDR1 and CDR2 (germline): SGHNT, YYREEE (reference sequence). V lost 5 bases to trimming and J lost 0 bases, with 12 bases between them. In DNA, the CDR3 is TGTGCCAGCAGTCTGAGGGAAAGCTCCTACAATGAGCAGTTCTTC. Protein: CASSLRESSYNEQFF. The full variable domain, its missing parts supplied by reference TRBV5-4 and TRBJ2-1, is ETGVTQSPTHLIKTRGQQVTLRCSSQSGHNTVSWYQQALGQGPQFIFQYYREEENGRGNFPPRFSGLQFPNYSSELNVNALELDDSALYLCASSLRESSYNEQFFGPGTRLTVL.

The V call is TRBV7-9, the J call TRBJ2-7; perhaps TRBD2 as D (5 bases). The CDR3 runs to 14 residues. The ends were cut back, 1 base at V and 3 bases at J, with 10 bases in the middle. Germline V lookup: CDR1 SEHNR, CDR2 FQNEAQ (reference sequence). CDR3 coding DNA: TGTGCCAGCAGCTTAGGACGGGGAGACTACGAGCAGTACTTC. This codes for CASSLGRGDYEQYF.

V is TRBV19 and J is TRBJ2-3; the match to TRBD2 covers 14 bases. Germline V gene lookup returns CDR1 LNHDA and CDR2 SQIVND (reference sequence). This CDR3 has 17 amino acids. V lost 6 bases and J lost 3; bases outside the gene matches: 8. CDR3 DNA sequence: TGTGCCAGTAGAGGATTAGGACTAGCGGGAGGAACAGATACGCAGTATTTT. The encoded protein is CASRGLGLAGGTDTQYF.

The chain has TRBV4-1 and TRBJ1-2; D gene unclear. The CDR3 loop spans 17 amino acids. The V gene lost 3 bases and the J gene lost 4 bases, with 21 bases spanning the gap. Germline assignment: CDR1 MGHRA and CDR2 YSYEKL. CDR3 sequence (DNA): TGCGCCAGCAGCCAGGGATCCTTAGGGCGTTTGAGCTATGGCTACACCTTC. As protein: CASSQGSLGRLSYGYTF.

The chain carries TRBV3-1 (or the pseudogene TRBV3-2) and TRBJ2-5; D possibly corresponds to TRBD2 (7 bases). This CDR3 contains 14 residues. Trimming shortened V by 2 bases and J by 5 bases, and 12 bases separated the two germline ends. CDR1 and CDR2 from the germline V gene are LGHDT and YNNKEL (reference sequence). The DNA for the CDR3 is TGTGCCAGCAGCCAACGGGGAGGGGGTGAGACCCAGTACTTC. Its protein product is CASSQRGGGETQYF.

This clone was picked up a small number of times. The J gene is TRBJ2-2, the V gene TRBV7-6; D gene unclear. The germline V and J ends were trimmed by 5 bases and 7 bases, with 5 bases remaining between them. Germline V lookup: CDR1 SGHVS, CDR2 FNYEAQ. The CDR3 loop spans 11 amino acids. DNA for the CDR3: TGTGCCAGCAGCGTTGACGGGGAGCTGTTTTTT. Translated, it gives CASSVDGELFF.

The chain links TRBV5-1 to TRBJ1-5; unclear D gene. Germline assignment: CDR1 SGHRS and CDR2 YFSETQ. The V end lost 7 bases, the J end lost 3 bases, and 11 bases lay between the germline ends. This CDR3 region has 13 residues. The CDR3 here is CASRPQPNQPQHF. CDR3 nucleotides: TGCGCCAGCCGCCCGCAGCCCAATCAGCCCCAGCATTTT.

The chain uses TRBV11-2 and TRBJ1-2; weak D call: TRBD1 (5 bases). The V end was cut by 0 bases, the J end by 4 bases, with 15 bases between. Germline CDR1 is SGHAT and CDR2 is FQNNGV. The CDR3 covers 16 residues. CDR3 sequence: CASSLDFRGQGYGYTF. The CDR3 region has the DNA TGTGCCAGCAGCTTAGATTTCAGAGGGCAGGGCTATGGCTACACCTTC.

The chain is built from TRBV2 and TRBJ2-5, with 12 bases fitting TRBD2. V gave up 7 bases and J gave up 5 bases; unmatched junction bases: 2. Germline CDR1 reads SNHLY; CDR2 reads FYNNEI. The CDR3 length is 13 residues. CDR3 coding DNA: TGTGCCAGCACTGGACTAGCGGGGGAGACCCAGTACTTC. This codes for CASTGLAGETQYF.

This clone appeared a few times. This rearrangement joins TRBV11-3 to TRBJ2-5; D is perhaps TRBD2 (6 bases). CDR3 size: 14 residues. CDR1 and CDR2 (germline): SGHNT, YENEEA. V lost 1 base to trimming and J lost 5 bases, with 11 bases between them. CDR3 region: CASSLVGGRETQYF. As DNA, the CDR3 is TGTGCCAGCAGCTTAGTGGGAGGAAGGGAGACCCAGTACTTC.

This sequence joins TRBV19 and TRBJ1-6; 8 bases match TRBD1. Germline trimming cut 7 bases from V and 6 bases from J; bases unmatched to any gene: 11. Germline-derived CDR1 and CDR2 are LNHDA and SQIVND (reference sequence). The length of the CDR3 is 16 residues. The CDR3 nucleotides read TGTGCCAGTAAGGGGGGCACAGGGGGTACTAATTCACCCCTCCACTTT. It encodes CASKGGTGGTNSPLHF.

The rearrangement uses TRBV4-3 and TRBJ1-4; D may be TRBD1 (5 bases). V was clipped by 2 bases and J by 2 bases, with 9 bases between them. Germline V gene data show CDR1 as LGHNA and CDR2 as YSLEER. This CDR3 region has 15 residues. DNA of the CDR3: TGCGCCAGCAGCCAATATGGGGGGACTAATGAAAAACTGTTTTTT. It codes for CASSQYGGTNEKLFF.

The genes are TRBV18 and TRBJ1-2; D gene unclear. This CDR3 comprises 15 residues. From germline, CDR1 is KGHSH and CDR2 LQKENI. V shed 5 bases and J shed 1 base, with 14 bases lying between them. CDR3 residues: CASSTGQGGNYGYTF. For the CDR3, the DNA is TGTGCCAGCTCAACTGGCCAAGGCGGTAACTATGGCTACACCTTC.

The gene calls are TRBV12-3 or TRBV12-4 and TRBJ2-1; perhaps TRBD2 as D (6 bases). The CDR3 extends over 12 amino acids. V lost 6 bases and J lost 15, with 18 bases in between. This chain's CDR3 is CASRRDSPGVFF. CDR3 in DNA: TGTGCCAGCAGACGGGACTCTCCGGGGGTGTTCTTC.

The chain joins TRBV7-3 to TRBJ2-1; 16 positions match TRBD2. V dropped 5 bases and J dropped 9; count of bases not matched to a gene: 10. CDR1 SGHTA and CDR2 FQGTGA come from the germline V gene. The CDR3 is 17 residues long. In DNA form, the CDR3 reads TGTGCCAGCAGCCTAAAGGGGGGACTAGCGGGGGGGCGTGAGCAGTTCTTC. Its translation is CASSLKGGLAGGREQFF.

The genes are TRBV18 and TRBJ1-5, with TRBD1 identical over 9 bases. There are 14 residues in the CDR3. Germline V gene data show CDR1 as KGHSH and CDR2 as LQKENI. V gave up 3 bases and J gave up 9 bases; unmatched junction bases: 6. The DNA of the CDR3 is TGTGCCAGCTCACCCGGGACAGGGAGACCGCCCCAGCATTTT. Translating gives CASSPGTGRPPQHF.

The rearrangement uses TRBV5-4 and TRBJ1-2; D unresolved. The CDR3 extends over 13 amino acids. Germline CDR1 is SGHNT and CDR2 is YYREEE (reference sequence). Trimming removed 2 bases from V and 10 bases from J, with 15 bases in between. The chain's CDR3 is CASSLSTMGFYTF. The CDR3, as DNA: TGTGCCAGCAGCTTAAGCACTATGGGGTTCTACACCTTC.

V gene TRBV7-3 combines with J gene TRBJ2-1, with TRBD1 as a possible D gene (5 bases). CDR1 is SGHTA, CDR2 FQGTGA, per germline. CDR3 length equals 15 residues. V dropped 2 bases and J dropped 6 bases, with 14 bases sitting between them. DNA for the CDR3: TGTGCCAGCAGCTTAGGGGCAGGCAATACCAATGAGCAGTTCTTC. Translation gives CASSLGAGNTNEQFF.

The chain combines TRBV7-8 with TRBJ2-7; 9 bases are shared with TRBD2. CDR1 SGHVS and CDR2 FQNEAQ come from the germline V gene. There are 15 residues in the CDR3. With V trimmed by 5 bases and J by 0 bases, 5 bases remained unmatched. Here the CDR3 reads CASSRRRGGSYEQYF. CDR3 nucleotides: TGTGCCAGCAGCCGGCGGCGGGGGGGCTCCTACGAGCAGTACTTC.

In this sample, this clone is medium-sized. V usage is TRBV11-2 and J usage is TRBJ2-2, with TRBD2 matching 8 bases. Trimming removed 1 base from V and 4 bases from J; junction bases left unmatched: 8. Germline CDR1 is SGHAT and CDR2 is FQNNGV. The CDR3 consists of 17 residues. CDR3: CASSLGLASGFTGELFF. The CDR3 region has the DNA TGTGCCAGCAGCTTAGGCCTGGCTAGCGGGTTCACCGGGGAGCTGTTTTTT. The entire variable domain, with the rest obtained from reference TRBV11-2 and TRBJ2-2, is as follows: EAGVAQSPRYKIIEKRQSVAFWCNPISGHATLYWYQQILGQGPKLLIQFQNNGVVDDSQLPKDRFSAERLKGVDSTLKIQPAKLEDSAVYLCASSLGLASGFTGELFFGEGSRLTVL.

This clone was picked up a small number of times. The rearrangement joins TRBV2 to TRBJ1-1; 7 bases map to TRBD1. V shed 4 bases, J shed 0 bases, and the junction held 14 bases outside the gene matches. The germline V gene encodes CDR1 SNHLY and CDR2 FYNNEI. CDR3 length: 18 residues. The DNA of the CDR3 is TGTGCCAGCAGTGTAAGACAGGGTTGGGTTGGAGTGAACACTGAAGCTTTCTTT. This sequence encodes CASSVRQGWVGVNTEAFF.

The chain combines TRBV7-9 with TRBJ2-3; possible D gene TRBD1, 5 bases. The germline V gene encodes CDR1 SEHNR and CDR2 FQNEAQ (reference sequence). The CDR3 covers 15 residues. Trimming shortened V by 6 bases and J by 0 bases, and 13 bases separated the two germline ends. The CDR3 sequence: CASSRIRASTDTQYF. CDR3 sequence (DNA): TGTGCCAGCAGTCGAATCAGGGCCAGCACAGATACGCAGTATTTT.

The V call is TRBV4-2, the J call TRBJ2-7; no clear D gene. Between the trimmed V and J ends, which lost 0 bases and 3 bases, there was a span of 12 bases. The CDR3 runs 15 residues. Germline CDR1 and CDR2: LGHNA and YNFKEQ. CDR3 bases: TGTGCCAGCAGCCAAGACCGATCATTGAGCTACGAGCAGTACTTC. It is translated as CASSQDRSLSYEQYF.

This chain connects TRBV6-5 to TRBJ2-7; 9 nucleotides align to TRBD1. Trimming at V came to 0 bases and at J to 2 bases, leaving 2 bases not matched to a gene. CDR3 length: 15 amino acids. From germline, CDR1 is MNHEY and CDR2 SVGAGI. Here the CDR3 DNA reads TGTGCCAGCAGTTACTCTTGGACAGGGGCCTACGAGCAGTACTTC. Translation: CASSYSWTGAYEQYF.

Only a few counts were recorded for this clone. CDR3 region: CASSLGAGRETQYF. The CDR3 region has the DNA TGCGCCAGCAGCTTGGGTGCGGGTCGAGAGACCCAGTACTTC. The chain is built from TRBV5-1 and TRBJ2-5; TRBD2 is a possible D gene (5 bases). This CDR3 spans 14 amino acids. The germline CDR1 and CDR2 sequences are SGHRS and YFSETQ. V lost 0 bases to trimming and J lost 4 bases, with 10 bases between them.